These 23 T cell receptor beta chains were all obtained from the same sample, sequenced in a study of control samples from healthy donors and cancer patients. TCRdb keeps only in-frame clones here, not all; method: immunoSEQ multiplex PCR. The data hold 150,000 to 200,000 clones, with around 90% observed a single time. The material sequenced was blood. These TCRs come from a woman aged 40 to 50 in good health.

The chain couples TRBV15 to TRBJ1-4, with 8 bases fitting TRBD1. V shed 8 bases, J shed 8 bases, and the junction held 10 bases outside the gene matches. Germline CDR1 LNHNV, CDR2 YYDKDF (reference sequence). This CDR3 comprises 14 residues. For the CDR3, the DNA is TGTGCCACCGCAGGGGGCGAGGACAGGGAAAAACTGTTTTTT. Its translation: CATAGGEDREKLFF.

V and J are TRBV5-5 and TRBJ1-5, with 9 bases that match TRBD1. Per germline, CDR1 SGHKS and CDR2 YYEKEE (reference sequence). J lost 4 bases, V lost 4 bases, and 9 bases had no gene match. This CDR3 is 16 amino acids long. Here the CDR3 reads CASSNPGQGNNQPQHF. The CDR3 region has the DNA TGTGCCAGCAGCAACCCGGGACAGGGCAATAATCAGCCCCAGCATTTT.

The chain uses TRBV9 and TRBJ2-2, with D perhaps TRBD1 (5 bases). The CDR3 spans 15 residues. Trimming cost V 4 bases and J 6 bases, with 16 bases left between them. CDR1 and CDR2 (germline): SGDLS, YYNGEE. CDR3 sequence reads: CASSYSQDIPGELFF. The DNA of the CDR3 is TGTGCCAGCAGCTACTCGCAGGACATTCCCGGGGAGCTGTTTTTT.

The chain has TRBV20-1 and TRBJ1-1; D remains ambiguous. Germline lookup yields CDR1 DFQATT and CDR2 SNEGSKA (reference sequence). The germline V and J ends were trimmed by 3 bases and 5 bases, with 13 bases remaining between them. The CDR3 runs to 13 residues. As DNA, the CDR3 is TGCAGTGCTAGTTTCCAGATGGGAACTGAAGCTTTCTTT. It encodes CSASFQMGTEAFF.

The genes are TRBV11-2 and TRBJ2-1; D is undetermined. The germline V gene encodes CDR1 SGHAT and CDR2 FQNNGV. Trimming stripped 4 bases from V and 4 bases from J, with 11 bases between. The CDR3 consists of 14 residues. The DNA for the CDR3 is TGTGCCAGCAGCTATTCGTTCCCTTACAATGAGCAGTTCTTC. Amino acids: CASSYSFPYNEQFF.

CDR3 amino acids: CASSQEGERGEGNSPLHF. In DNA form, the CDR3 reads TGTGCCAGCAGCCAAGAAGGAGAGCGGGGGGAGGGGAATTCACCCCTCCACTTT. The V and J genes are TRBV3-1 (or the pseudogene TRBV3-2) and TRBJ1-6; weak D call: TRBD1 (5 bases). The V and J ends lost 0 bases and 7 bases respectively, with 19 bases between them. Germline values: CDR1 LGHDT, CDR2 YNNKEL (reference sequence). The CDR3 sequence is 18 residues long.

The chain links TRBV7-2 to TRBJ1-5; D is perhaps TRBD1 (6 bases). Germline CDR1 reads SGHTA; CDR2 reads FQGNSA. The CDR3 is 15 residues long. Trimming took off 1 base at V and 6 bases at J, with 13 bases between the two ends. CDR3 sequence reads: CASSLGADRLQPQHF. The CDR3 region has the DNA TGTGCCAGCAGCTTAGGGGCCGACAGGCTTCAGCCCCAGCATTTT.

V is TRBV6-1 and J is TRBJ1-3; D is undetermined. Germline loops: CDR1 MNHNS, CDR2 SASEGT. This CDR3 is 15 amino acids long. V lost 2 bases to trimming and J lost 0 bases, with 8 bases between them. CDR3 in amino acids: CASSELITSGNTIYF. In DNA, the CDR3 is TGTGCCAGCAGTGAATTGATTACCTCTGGAAACACCATATATTTT.

CDR3: CATSASGGPYNSPLHF. In DNA form, the CDR3 reads TGTGCCACCAGTGCGTCAGGGGGCCCCTATAATTCACCCCTCCACTTT. The V call is TRBV24-1, the J call TRBJ1-6; 8 nucleotides match TRBD1. This CDR3 region has 16 residues. V shed 5 bases and J 2 bases; nucleotides not matched to a gene: 4. Germline V gene lookup returns CDR1 KGHDR and CDR2 SFDVKD.

The chain has TRBV6-5 and TRBJ2-7, with 10 nucleotides matching TRBD1. The CDR3 covers 14 residues. The V gene's germline CDR1 is MNHEY and CDR2 SVGAGI. V lost 8 bases to trimming and J lost 4 bases; unmatched junction nucleotides: 8. CDR3 nucleotide sequence: TGTGCCAGCGCATGGGGACAGGGGTGGTACGAGCAGTACTTC. This gives the protein CASAWGQGWYEQYF.

The chain is built from TRBV5-1 and TRBJ2-3, with 13 bases lining up with TRBD2. Looked up from germline, CDR1 is SGHRS and CDR2 is YFSETQ. Trimming at V came to 4 bases and at J to 9 bases, leaving 5 bases not matched to a gene. The CDR3 is made up of 14 amino acids. The CDR3 is CASSVTSGGSTQYF. The CDR3 DNA is TGCGCCAGCAGCGTGACTAGCGGGGGGTCAACGCAGTATTTT.

The chain joins TRBV11-2 to TRBJ1-2, with 11 bases identical to TRBD1. CDR1 is SGHAT and CDR2 is FQNNGV in the germline V gene. The CDR3 is 14 residues long. V lost 4 bases and J lost 7; bases outside the gene matches: 5. This CDR3 is CASSSGQGAFGYTF. The CDR3 nucleotides are TGTGCCAGCAGCTCCGGACAGGGGGCTTTTGGCTACACCTTC.

The chain recombines TRBV5-1 with TRBJ1-2, with TRBD1 matching over 8 bases. This CDR3 is 15 amino acids long. J lost 3 bases, V lost 0 bases, and 4 bases had no gene match. CDR1 and CDR2 (germline): SGHRS, YFSETQ. The CDR3: CASSLAAGGDYGYTF. The CDR3 DNA reads TGCGCCAGCAGCTTGGCGGCAGGGGGCGACTATGGCTACACCTTC.

The rearrangement joins TRBV5-6 to TRBJ2-5; D possibly corresponds to TRBD1 (6 bases). CDR1 SGHDT and CDR2 YYEEEE come from the germline V gene. The CDR3 length is 13 residues. V was pared by 4 bases and J by 5 bases, with 12 bases between. The CDR3 DNA follows: TGTGCCAGCAGCCCAGGGGTGAGGGAGACCCAGTACTTC. It codes for CASSPGVRETQYF.

V gene TRBV3-1 (or the pseudogene TRBV3-2) combines with J gene TRBJ2-7; D is possibly TRBD1 (6 bases). The V gene lost 0 bases and the J gene lost 7 bases, with 13 bases spanning the gap. The germline V gene encodes CDR1 LGHDT and CDR2 YNNKEL (reference sequence). The CDR3 consists of 14 residues. DNA for the CDR3: TGTGCCAGCAGCCAAGATATAGGAAGGGGGGAGCAGTACTTC. This translates into CASSQDIGRGEQYF.

The sample holds many counts of this clone. The chain links TRBV6-4 to TRBJ2-2; 11 nucleotides match TRBD2. With 6 bases clipped from V and 3 bases from J, the junction kept 0 bases outside the gene matches. The CDR3 extends over 14 amino acids. Germline assignment: CDR1 MRHNA and CDR2 SNTAGT. The CDR3 loop reads CASRLAGDTGELFF. The DNA for the CDR3 is TGTGCCAGCAGACTAGCGGGGGACACCGGGGAGCTGTTTTTT.

This clone was found once. Distinct nucleotide sequences in the sample also encode this CDR3. The chain combines TRBV7-8 with TRBJ1-1; 7 bases map to TRBD1. The germline gives CDR1 SGHVS, CDR2 FQNEAQ. The CDR3 consists of 14 residues. The V segment lost 6 bases and the J segment 3 bases; nucleotides outside the gene matches: 7. For the CDR3, the DNA is TGTGCCAGCAGTAACAGACAGGGTGACACTGAAGCTTTCTTT. Encoded protein: CASSNRQGDTEAFF.

J is TRBJ2-5 and V is TRBV7-3, with TRBD1 matching over 7 bases. The junction had 6 bases not matched to a gene; V was cut back by 6 bases and J by 5 bases. Germline lookup yields CDR1 SGHTA and CDR2 FQGTGA. The CDR3 loop spans 13 amino acids. The CDR3 is CASSLGGSETQYF. CDR3 coding DNA: TGTGCCAGCAGTCTAGGGGGCTCGGAGACCCAGTACTTC.

This clone was found a few times. The rearrangement uses TRBV29-1 and TRBJ1-2; no clear D gene. Germline CDR1 reads SQVTM; CDR2 reads ANQGSEA. The CDR3 is made up of 11 amino acids. V lost 5 bases and J lost 4, with 8 bases in between. In nucleotides, the CDR3 is TGCAGCGTTCTTGGCAGCTATGGCTACACCTTC. It is translated as CSVLGSYGYTF. The variable domain in full, with the rest retrieved from reference TRBV29-1 and TRBJ1-2, is SAVISQKPSRDICQRGTSLTIQCQVDSQVTMMFWYRQQPGQSLTLIATANQGSEATYESGFVIDKFPISRPNLTFSTLTVSNMSPEDSSIYLCSVLGSYGYTFGSGTRLTVV.

J is TRBJ1-4 and V is TRBV21-1; the table's D call, TRBD1, was not checked against the DNA. TRBV21-1 is a recognized pseudogene. This CDR3 comprises 16 residues. The DNA of the CDR3 is TGTGCCAGCAGCAAAGGGCTTGGTCGAACTAATGAAAAACTGTTTTTT. It yields the protein CASSKGLGRTNEKLFF.

This chain links TRBV19 with TRBJ1-5, with TRBD1 identical over 7 bases. CDR1 is LNHDA, CDR2 SQIVND, per germline (reference sequence). Trimming cost V 7 bases and J 2 bases; bases outside gene matches: 8. The CDR3 runs 15 residues. CDR3 coding DNA: TGTGCCAGTACCCCGTTCACAGGGGGCAATCAGCCCCAGCATTTT. Translating it yields CASTPFTGGNQPQHF.

The rearrangement joins TRBV24-1 to TRBJ2-5; 7 bases fit TRBD1. Trimming at V came to 7 bases and at J to 1 base, leaving 11 bases not matched to a gene. CDR1 is KGHDR, CDR2 SFDVKD, per germline. This CDR3 region has 16 residues. CDR3 sequence (DNA): TGTGCCACCAGCGACGGCAATAAGGGGGCCCAAGAGACCCAGTACTTC. Translating gives CATSDGNKGAQETQYF.

The V and J genes are TRBV13 and TRBJ2-1; TRBD2 is a possible D gene (6 bases). The CDR3 spans 15 residues. CDR1 and CDR2 from the germline V gene are PRHDT and FYEKMQ (reference sequence). Trimming removed 1 base from V and 1 base from J, with 8 bases in between. CDR3: CASSLVGGSYNEQFF. CDR3 nucleotide sequence: TGTGCCAGCAGCTTAGTCGGGGGATCCTACAATGAGCAGTTCTTC.